This paragraph covers one T cell receptor beta chain sequence. Its target is unknown. This record comes from a study of Graves' ophthalmopathy and Graves' hyperthyroidism. Study-wide results and caveats: Blood shared most expanded thyroid clonotypes above 0.001 frequency.

Germline CDR1 MNHEY, CDR2 SMNVEV (reference sequence). V was shortened by 6 bases and J by 0 bases, with 21 bases between the two germline ends. This CDR3 has 17 amino acids. RNA served as the template for amplifying TCR beta CDR3 regions. Second-round multiplex PCR followed a first-round RT-PCR using HTBI primers. Each CDR3 protein is one row after TCRdb ran MiXCR on the multiplex PCR reads. The sample has some 360,000 distinct CDR3 sequences, about 18% seen once. The hyperthyroidism patients, aged 18 to 65, had been newly diagnosed, with under 2 months' duration. This chain links TRBV27 with TRBJ2-7; weak D call: TRBD2 (6 bases). The TCR originated in an adult woman with stable Graves' hyperthyroidism. The sequencing input was peripheral blood. The CDR3 sequence: CASSRTPSDATSYEQYF. The DNA of the CDR3 is TGTGCCAGCAGCCGCACTCCTAGCGACGCGACCTCCTACGAGCAGTACTTC.